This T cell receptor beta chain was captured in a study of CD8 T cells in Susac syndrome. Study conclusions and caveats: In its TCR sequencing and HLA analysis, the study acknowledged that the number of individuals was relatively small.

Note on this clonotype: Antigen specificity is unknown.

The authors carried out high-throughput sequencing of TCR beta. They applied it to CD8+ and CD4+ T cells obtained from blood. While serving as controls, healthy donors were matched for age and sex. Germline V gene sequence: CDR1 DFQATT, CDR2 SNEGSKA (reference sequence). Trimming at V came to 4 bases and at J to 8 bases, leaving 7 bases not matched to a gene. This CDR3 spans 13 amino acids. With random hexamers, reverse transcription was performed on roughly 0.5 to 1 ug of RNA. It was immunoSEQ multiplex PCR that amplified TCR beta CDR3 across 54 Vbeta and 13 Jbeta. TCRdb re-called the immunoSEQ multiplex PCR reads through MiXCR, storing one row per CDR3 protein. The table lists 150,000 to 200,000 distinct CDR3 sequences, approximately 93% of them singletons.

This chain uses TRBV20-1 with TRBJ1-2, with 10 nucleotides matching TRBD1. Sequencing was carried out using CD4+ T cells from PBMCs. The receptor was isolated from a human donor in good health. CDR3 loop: CSAKDRDRGGYTF. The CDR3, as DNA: TGCAGTGCTAAAGATCGGGACAGGGGAGGCTACACCTTC.